The entry below describes one TCR beta chain. What it binds is unknown. Germline CDR1 SGHVS, CDR2 FNYEAQ. CDR3 length equals 15 residues. Trimming stripped 4 bases from V and 3 bases from J, with 12 bases between. The authors distributed each subset's genomic DNA evenly over several immunoSEQ plates. Clones were sequenced by immunoSEQ multiplex PCR, and TCRdb holds only the in-frame ones, with some missing. Of fewer than 800,000 clones in the sample, around 92% were seen once. The source of the sample is a study of shared clonotypes between healthy human individuals. Study-wide context: Three plates were used per donor for CD4 naive, three for CD4 memory, two for CD8 naive and one for CD8 memory. Findings and caveats of the study: Generation probability values for non-shared clonotypes were lower than those for clonotypes shared by all four donors. Few donors restricted represented genetic and exposure-history diversity.

Naivety among CD8 cells was defined by CD45RO negativity and positive CCR7 selection, thereby excluding terminally differentiated effector memory CD45RA+ cells. The sequence was obtained from a man aged 30 to 39 in good health. Input material: naive CD8+ T cells sorted from blood. V usage is TRBV7-6 and J usage is TRBJ2-2; a weak D match, TRBD2 (6 bases). As DNA, the CDR3 is TGTGCCAGCAGCTCCCCGGAGGGATACACCGGGGAGCTGTTTTTT. Residues: CASSSPEGYTGELFF.